This record looks at one T cell receptor (beta chain) sequence and its context. The antigen remains undetermined. The trim removed 0 bases at V and 3 bases at J, leaving 9 bases unmatched. The CDR3 is made up of 19 amino acids. Germline CDR1 SGHRS, CDR2 YFSETQ. Only in-frame clones appear in the TCRdb table, and some are missing; sequencing was by immunoSEQ multiplex PCR. This repertoire shows some 660,000 clones, 60% to 75% found once; its top ten account for 1.5% to 2%. The data belong to a study of shared clonotypes between healthy human individuals. Findings of the study overall: Estimated richness was generally greater in naive than memory subsets. Naive CD4 clonotypes were shared across a handful of donors at roughly 5.3%.

This sequence originates from a woman aged 25 to 45 in good health. This sequence joins TRBV5-1 and TRBJ2-3; 14 bases line up with TRBD2. Sequencing was done on a sample of memory CD4+ T cells sorted from blood. Described subset: CD45RA-negative fraction. This CDR3 reads CASSLGLAGGPGFTDTQYF. CDR3 nucleotides: TGCGCCAGCAGCTTGGGACTAGCGGGAGGGCCCGGGTTTACAGATACGCAGTATTTT. Complete variable domain (other parts from reference TRBV5-1 and TRBJ2-3): KAGVTQTPRYLIKTRGQQVTLSCSPISGHRSVSWYQQTPGQGLQFLFEYFSETQRNKGNFPGRFSGRQFSNSRSEMNVSTLELGDSALYLCASSLGLAGGPGFTDTQYFGPGTRLTVL.